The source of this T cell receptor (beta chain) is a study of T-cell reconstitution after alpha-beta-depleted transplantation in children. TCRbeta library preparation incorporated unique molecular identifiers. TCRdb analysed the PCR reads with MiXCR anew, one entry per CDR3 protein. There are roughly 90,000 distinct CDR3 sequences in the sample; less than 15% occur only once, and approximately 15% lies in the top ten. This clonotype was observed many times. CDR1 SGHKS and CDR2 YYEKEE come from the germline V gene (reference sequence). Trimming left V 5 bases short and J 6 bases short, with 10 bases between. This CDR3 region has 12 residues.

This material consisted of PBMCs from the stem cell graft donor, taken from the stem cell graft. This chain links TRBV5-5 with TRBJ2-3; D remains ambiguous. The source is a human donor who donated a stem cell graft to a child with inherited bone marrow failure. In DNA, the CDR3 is TGTGCCAGCAGTATGGAAGTGGATACGCAGTATTTT. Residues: CASSMEVDTQYF.